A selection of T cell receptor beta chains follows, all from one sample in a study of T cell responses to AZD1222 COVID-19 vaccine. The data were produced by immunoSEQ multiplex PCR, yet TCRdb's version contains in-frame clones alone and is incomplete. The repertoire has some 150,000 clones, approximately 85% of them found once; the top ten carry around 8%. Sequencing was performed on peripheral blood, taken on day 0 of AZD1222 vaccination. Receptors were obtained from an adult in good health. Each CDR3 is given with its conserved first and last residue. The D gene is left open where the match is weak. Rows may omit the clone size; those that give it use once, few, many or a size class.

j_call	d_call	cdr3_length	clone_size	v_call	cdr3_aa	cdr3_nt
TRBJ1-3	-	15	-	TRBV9	CASSEAPTSGNTIYF	TGTGCCAGCAGCGAGGCCCCCACCTCTGGAAACACCATATATTTT
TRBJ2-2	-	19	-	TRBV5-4	CASSGRTIWGVLDTGELFF	TGTGCCAGCAGCGGACGGACTATTTGGGGGGTGCTGGACACCGGGGAGCTGTTTTTT
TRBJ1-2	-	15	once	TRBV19	CATFTVSRLGYGYTF	TGTGCCACCTTCACAGTAAGCCGACTGGGCTATGGCTACACCTTC
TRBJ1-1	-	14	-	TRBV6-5	CASSTGWGNTEAFF	TGTGCCAGCAGTACGGGTTGGGGGAACACTGAAGCTTTCTTT
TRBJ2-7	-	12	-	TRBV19	CASSPGAWEQYF	TGTGCCAGCTCTCCCGGGGCATGGGAGCAGTACTTC
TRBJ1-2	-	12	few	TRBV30	CACTGMNYGYTF	TGTGCCTGTACGGGAATGAACTATGGCTACACCTTC
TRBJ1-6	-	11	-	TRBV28	CASSLGGTLHF	TGTGCCAGCAGTTTAGGGGGGACCCTCCACTTT
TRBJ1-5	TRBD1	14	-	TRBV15	CATSRRDRVQPQHF	TGTGCCACCAGCAGACGTGACAGGGTCCAGCCCCAGCATTTT
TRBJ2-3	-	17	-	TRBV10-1	CASSEALGVAATDTQYF	TGCGCCAGCAGTGAAGCCCTGGGGGTAGCGGCCACAGATACGCAGTATTTT
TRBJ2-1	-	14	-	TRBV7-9	CASGGTVAYNEQFF	TGTGCCAGCGGAGGGACTGTGGCGTACAATGAGCAGTTCTTC
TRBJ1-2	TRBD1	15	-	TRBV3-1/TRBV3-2	CASSHGQGLNYGYTF	TGTGCCAGCAGCCACGGACAGGGCCTTAACTATGGCTACACCTTC
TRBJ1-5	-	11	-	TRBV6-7	CASKHRETQHF	TGTGCCAGCAAACACAGGGAAACCCAGCATTTT
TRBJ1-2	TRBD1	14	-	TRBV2	CASSGTGQGYGYTF	TGTGCCAGCAGTGGAACGGGACAGGGGTATGGCTACACCTTC
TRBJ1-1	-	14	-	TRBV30	CAWRGGTSRGEAFF	TGTGCCTGGCGAGGAGGCACCTCTAGGGGTGAAGCTTTCTTT
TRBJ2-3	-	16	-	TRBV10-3	CAISGSSGEPTDTQYF	TGTGCCATCAGCGGGTCCTCGGGAGAACCCACAGATACGCAGTATTTT
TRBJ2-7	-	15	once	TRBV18	CASSPSVGELYEQYF	TGTGCCAGCTCACCCTCGGTTGGGGAACTCTACGAGCAGTACTTC
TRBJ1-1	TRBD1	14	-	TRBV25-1	CASNTGQGWTEAFF	TGTGCCAGCAATACGGGACAGGGATGGACTGAAGCTTTCTTT
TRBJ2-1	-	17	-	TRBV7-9	CASSLVGGRSSYNEQFF	TGTGCCAGCAGCTTAGTAGGGGGACGAAGCTCCTACAATGAGCAGTTCTTC
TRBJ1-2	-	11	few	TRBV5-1	CASRAQDGYTF	TGCGCCAGCAGGGCCCAGGATGGCTACACCTTC
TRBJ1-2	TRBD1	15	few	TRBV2	CASSDPGQGVYGYTF	TGTGCCAGCAGTGACCCGGGACAGGGGGTCTATGGCTACACCTTC
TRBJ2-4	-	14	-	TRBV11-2	CASSFAGAKNIQYF	TGTGCCAGCAGCTTTGCGGGAGCCAAAAACATTCAGTACTTC
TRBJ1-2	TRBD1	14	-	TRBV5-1	CASSPDRVNYGYTF	TGCGCCAGCAGCCCGGACAGGGTGAACTATGGCTACACCTTC
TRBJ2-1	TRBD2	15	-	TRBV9	CASSPRGTSGSAEIF	TGTGCCAGCAGCCCCCGCGGGACTAGCGGATCGGCTGAGATCTTC
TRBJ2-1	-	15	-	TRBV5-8	CASSLGPGPYNEQFF	TGTGCCAGCAGCTTGGGTCCCGGTCCCTACAATGAGCAGTTCTTC
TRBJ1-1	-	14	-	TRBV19	CASSAGPGGPEAFF	TGTGCCAGTAGTGCCGGACCGGGGGGACCTGAAGCTTTCTTT
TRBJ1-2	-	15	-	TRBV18	CASSPLSGWEGGYTF	TGTGCCAGCTCACCACTTTCCGGCTGGGAGGGAGGCTACACCTTC
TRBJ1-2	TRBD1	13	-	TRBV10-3	CATNGGGIYGYTF	TGTGCCACGAATGGAGGGGGCATCTATGGCTACACCTTC
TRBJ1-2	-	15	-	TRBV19	CASSIGAAASSGYTF	TGTGCCAGTAGTATAGGGGCTGCAGCGTCTAGTGGCTACACCTTC
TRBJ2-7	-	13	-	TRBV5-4	CASSPKGHYEQYF	TGTGCCAGCAGCCCTAAAGGACACTACGAGCAGTACTTC
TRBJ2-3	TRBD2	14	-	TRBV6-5	CASSKGLAGDTQYF	TGTGCCAGCAGTAAGGGACTAGCGGGAGATACGCAGTATTTT
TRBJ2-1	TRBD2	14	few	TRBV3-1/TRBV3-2	CASSLSGMGNEQFF	TGTGCCAGCAGCCTTAGCGGGATGGGGAATGAGCAGTTCTTC
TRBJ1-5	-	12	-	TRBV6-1	CASSEFGQPQHF	TGTGCCAGCAGTGAATTTGGCCAGCCCCAGCATTTT
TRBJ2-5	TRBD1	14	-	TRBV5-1	CASWGTGGLETQYF	TGCGCCAGCTGGGGGACAGGGGGCCTAGAGACCCAGTACTTC
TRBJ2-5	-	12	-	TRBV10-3	CAISDYQETQYF	TGTGCCATCAGTGACTACCAAGAGACCCAGTACTTC
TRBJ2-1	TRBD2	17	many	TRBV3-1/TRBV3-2	CASSPDWGLAIYNEQFF	TGTGCCAGCAGCCCGGATTGGGGACTAGCGATCTACAATGAGCAGTTCTTC
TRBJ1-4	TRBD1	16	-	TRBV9	CASSPSPDRGGEKLFF	TGTGCCAGCAGCCCCAGCCCGGACAGGGGAGGTGAAAAACTGTTTTTT
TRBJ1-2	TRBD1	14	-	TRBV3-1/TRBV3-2	CASSQGQGASGYTF	TGTGCCAGCAGCCAGGGACAGGGGGCGAGTGGCTACACCTTC
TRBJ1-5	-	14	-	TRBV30	CAWSVRGGDQPQHF	TGTGCCTGGAGTGTACGGGGAGGGGATCAGCCCCAGCATTTT
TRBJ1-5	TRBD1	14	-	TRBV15	CATSRGQGSQPQHF	TGTGCCACCAGCAGGGGACAGGGCAGTCAGCCCCAGCATTTT
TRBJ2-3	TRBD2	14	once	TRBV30	CAWRTSGRRDTQYF	TGTGCCTGGAGGACTAGCGGGAGGAGAGATACGCAGTATTTT
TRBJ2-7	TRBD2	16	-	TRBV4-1	CASSQELAGGYYEQYF	TGCGCCAGCAGCCAGGAACTAGCGGGGGGTTACTACGAGCAGTACTTC
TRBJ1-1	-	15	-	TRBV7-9	CASRTVPAPSTEAFF	TGTGCCAGCAGGACAGTGCCAGCCCCTTCCACTGAAGCTTTCTTT
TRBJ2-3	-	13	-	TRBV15	CATSRDKGDTQYF	TGTGCCACCAGCAGAGATAAGGGAGATACGCAGTATTTT
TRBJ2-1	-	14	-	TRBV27	CASTLGGAYNEQFF	TGTGCCAGCACGCTAGGGGGGGCATACAATGAGCAGTTCTTC
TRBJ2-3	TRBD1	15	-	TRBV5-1	CASSTRGQGRDTQYF	TGCGCCAGCAGCACCAGGGGGCAGGGTCGAGATACGCAGTATTTT
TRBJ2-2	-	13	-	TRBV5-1	CASKEASTGELFF	TGCGCCAGCAAGGAAGCGAGCACCGGGGAGCTGTTTTTT
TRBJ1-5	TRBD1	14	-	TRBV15	CATSKGQGGQPQHF	TGTGCCACCAGCAAGGGACAGGGAGGCCAGCCCCAGCATTTT
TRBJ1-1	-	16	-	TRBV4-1	CASSQDLRTMNTEAFF	TGCGCCAGCAGCCAAGATTTGCGGACAATGAACACTGAAGCTTTCTTT
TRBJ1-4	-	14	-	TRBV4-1	CASSRGRLDEKLFF	TGCGCCAGCAGCCGGGGCCGTCTAGATGAAAAACTGTTTTTT
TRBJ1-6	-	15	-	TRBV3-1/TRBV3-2	CASSQRRIYNSPLHF	TGTGCCAGCAGCCAAAGGAGGATCTATAATTCACCCCTCCACTTT
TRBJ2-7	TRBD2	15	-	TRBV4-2	CASSQLGGDSYEQYF	TGTGCCAGCAGCCAGCTGGGGGGGGACTCCTACGAGCAGTACTTC
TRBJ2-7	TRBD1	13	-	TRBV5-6	CASSLEGAYEQYF	TGTGCCAGCAGCTTAGAGGGGGCTTACGAGCAGTACTTC
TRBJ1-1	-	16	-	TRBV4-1	CASSPRLGLVNTEAFF	TGCGCCAGCAGCCCCCGCTTGGGATTGGTGAACACTGAAGCTTTCTTT
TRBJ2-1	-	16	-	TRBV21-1	CASSKVLGSSYNEQFF	TGTGCCAGCAGCAAAGTCCTGGGGAGCTCCTACAATGAGCAGTTCTTC
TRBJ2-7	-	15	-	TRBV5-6	CASSLNRLSSYEQYF	TGTGCCAGCAGCTTGAACAGGCTGTCCTCCTACGAGCAGTACTTC